This TCR beta chain was recorded in a study of regulatory T cells in long-lasting Graves disease. Time point specified: persistent/refractory GD, antithyroid drugs over 5 years with positive TRAb. With RNA extracted from PBMCs as input, the TCR library was made. Roughly 9 milliliters of peripheral blood went into EDTA tubes. Construction of the TCR beta libraries employed iRepertoire HTBI primers in conjunction with Arm-PCR of CDR3 regions. MiXCR, run by TCRdb on the multiplex PCR reads, gives a single entry per CDR3 protein. The profile covers under 500,000 distinct CDR3 sequences, with around 21% appearing a single time and 20% to 25% taken by the ten largest. This CDR3 spans 15 amino acids. Germline V CDR1 and CDR2: MGHRA, YSYEKL. Germline trimming cut 2 bases from V and 0 bases from J; bases unmatched to any gene: 4.

The chain joins TRBV4-1 to TRBJ2-7; 7 nucleotides agree with TRBD2. This TCR was recovered from a female donor with Graves disease. Sequenced here: peripheral blood mononuclear cells (PBMCs), sampled when the disease was refractory, from a patient treated with antithyroid drugs. CDR3 region: CASSQWEGSSYEQYF. The CDR3 DNA sequence: TGCGCCAGCAGCCAATGGGAGGGGAGCTCCTACGAGCAGTACTTC.